This TCR beta chain derives from a study of blood T cell repertoires in COVID-19 (dated by TCRdb to between 2020 and 2021). Broadly, across the study: The collaborator samples originated in the United States, Italy and Spain and spanned the acute and convalescent phases of COVID-19. The prospective study material was composed of cDNA or gDNA derived from T cells, B-cell-depleted T cells, or PBMCs. Deeply sampled blood TCRbeta repertoires from subjects exposed to, actively infected with, or recovered from COVID-19 were included in the dataset. The repertoires were made available in a free public database intended to serve as a resource for research on the immune response to SARS-CoV-2. Samples came from the ongoing ImmuneRACE study (first 160 participants) plus 1,254 subjects from 6 global collaborators. The sample metadata nearly always contained a de-identified subject ID, COVID-19 status, age in years and sex. Where available, HLA class I and class II types were taken from metadata supplied by the sample provider and were not determined by assay-based typing.

TCRbeta CDR3 regions were amplified from genomic DNA using the immunoSEQ Assay, a bias-controlled multiplex PCR. As for the authors' bioinformatics: Nucleated cell counts per sample were estimated from amplification of reference gene primers within the assay. To quantify the absolute abundance of each unique TCRbeta CDR3 rearrangement, sequence reads were collapsed and filtered. For each sample, productive Simpson clonality was calculated as the square root of Simpson's diversity index across productive rearrangements. This is the immuneACCESS table as TCRdb keeps it, with only in-frame sequences that have V and J called. A part of the clones is gone; compared with another copy, unresolved V genes explain less than half, and the rest is unexplained. Clonal size and the V and J genes are those of that table, whereas D and trimming came from the DNA. The sample table records 250,000 or so clones; around 93% of these occur just once. The ten biggest clones cover less than 3.5% of the sample.

The germline ends are 22 bases apart after V is trimmed by 0 bases and J by 8 bases. As encoded in the germline V gene (reference sequence), CDR1 is GTSNPN while CDR2 is SVGIG. Inclusive of the bounding cysteine and phenylalanine, the CDR3 is 16 residues long. Kept here is only the CDR3 DNA, which spans 48 bases and is read in frame from base 1. Concerning this clone: Which antigen it targets is not known. It has no much larger one-base neighbor in the sample; base qualities were not kept.

What the authors observed across the whole study: Clinical and demographic metadata were provided uncurated, with the amount varying by source and participant.

Participants in the prospective study were aged about 18 to 89 years, lived in some 24 United States geographic areas, and enrolled through a virtual design. In the prospective study, cohorts were assigned on the basis of participant-reported clinical history obtained from a screening survey and a study questionnaire. Exposed participants were defined as having been in contact with someone with a PCR-confirmed or clinician-diagnosed COVID-19 case within 2 weeks of study entry. In the prospective study, whole blood, serum and a nasopharyngeal or oropharyngeal swab were collected from each participant by mobile phlebotomists. Additional blood draws and questionnaires over an approximately two-month period could optionally be provided by prospective study participants. Blood samples from the prospective study were shipped frozen or at room temperature prior to DNA extraction.

Sequencing was carried out using PBMCs or T cells enriched from blood (not recorded which). This TCR was recovered from a middle-aged man who had been exposed to COVID-19. This sequence uses TRBV30 and TRBJ2-5, and possibly TRBD1, on 5 matching bases. The DNA sequence follows: TGTGCCTGGAGTGTCGGTCAGGGCCCACGATCAGGAACCCAGTACTTC. Translated, it reads CAWSVGQGPRSGTQYF.